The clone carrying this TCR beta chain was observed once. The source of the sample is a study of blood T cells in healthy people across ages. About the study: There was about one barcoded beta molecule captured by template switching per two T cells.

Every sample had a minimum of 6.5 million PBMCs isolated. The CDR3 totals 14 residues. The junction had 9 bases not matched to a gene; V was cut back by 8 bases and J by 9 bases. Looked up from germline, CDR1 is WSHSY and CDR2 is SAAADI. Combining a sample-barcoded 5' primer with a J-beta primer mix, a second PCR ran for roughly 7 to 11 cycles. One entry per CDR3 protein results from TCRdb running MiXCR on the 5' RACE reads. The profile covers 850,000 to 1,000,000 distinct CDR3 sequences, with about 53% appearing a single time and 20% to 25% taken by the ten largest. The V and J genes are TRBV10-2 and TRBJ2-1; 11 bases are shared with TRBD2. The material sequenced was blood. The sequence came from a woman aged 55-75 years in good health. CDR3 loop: CASRTSGSTPEQFF. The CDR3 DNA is TGCGCCAGCCGAACTAGCGGGAGCACCCCTGAGCAGTTCTTC.